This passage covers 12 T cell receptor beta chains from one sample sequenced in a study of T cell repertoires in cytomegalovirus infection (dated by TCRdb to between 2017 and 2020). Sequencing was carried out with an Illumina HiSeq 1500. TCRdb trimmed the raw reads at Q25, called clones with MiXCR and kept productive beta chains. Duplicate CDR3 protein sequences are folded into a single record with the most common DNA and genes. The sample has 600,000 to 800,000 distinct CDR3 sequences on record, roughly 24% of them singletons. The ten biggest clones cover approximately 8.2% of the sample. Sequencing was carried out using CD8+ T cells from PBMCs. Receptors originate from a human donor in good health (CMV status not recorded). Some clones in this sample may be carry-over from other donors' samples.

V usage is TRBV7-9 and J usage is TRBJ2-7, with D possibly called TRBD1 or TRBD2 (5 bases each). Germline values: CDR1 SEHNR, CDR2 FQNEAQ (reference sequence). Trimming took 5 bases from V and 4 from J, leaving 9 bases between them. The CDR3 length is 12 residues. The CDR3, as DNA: TGTGCCAGCAGCGGGGACCATTACGAGCAGTACGTC. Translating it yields CASSGDHYEQYV.

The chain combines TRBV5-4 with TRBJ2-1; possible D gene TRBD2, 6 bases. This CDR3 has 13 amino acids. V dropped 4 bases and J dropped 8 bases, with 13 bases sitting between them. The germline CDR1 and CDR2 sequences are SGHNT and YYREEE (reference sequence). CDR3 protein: CASSPTRGHEQFF. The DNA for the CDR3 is TGTGCCAGCAGCCCGACTAGAGGGCATGAGCAGTTCTTC.

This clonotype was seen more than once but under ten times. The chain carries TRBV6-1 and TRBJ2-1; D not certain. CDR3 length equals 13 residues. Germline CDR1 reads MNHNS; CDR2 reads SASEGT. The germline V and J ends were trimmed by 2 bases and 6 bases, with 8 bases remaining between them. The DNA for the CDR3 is TGTGCCAGCAGTGAAAATAACCTCAATGAGCAGTTCTTC. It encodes CASSENNLNEQFF.

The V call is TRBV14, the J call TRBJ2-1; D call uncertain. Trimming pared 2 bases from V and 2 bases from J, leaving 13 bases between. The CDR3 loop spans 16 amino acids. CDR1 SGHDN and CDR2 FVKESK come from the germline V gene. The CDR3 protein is CASSQLTDGPYNEQFF. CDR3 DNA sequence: TGTGCCAGCAGCCAACTGACGGACGGCCCCTACAATGAGCAGTTCTTC.

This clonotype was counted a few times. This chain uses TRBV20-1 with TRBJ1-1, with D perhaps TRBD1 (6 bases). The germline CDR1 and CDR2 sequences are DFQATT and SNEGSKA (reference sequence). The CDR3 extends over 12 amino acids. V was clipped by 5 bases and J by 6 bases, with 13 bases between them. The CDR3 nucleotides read TGCAGTGCTGATCTAGGGGGTGCTGAAGCTTTCTTT. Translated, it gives CSADLGGAEAFF.

CDR3 DNA sequence: TGTGCCAGCAGTCCGCCATTCGACGGGACTGAAGCTTTCTTT. It specifies CASSPPFDGTEAFF. The rearrangement joins TRBV6-2 or TRBV6-3 to TRBJ1-1; D remains unclear. Germline V gives CDR1 MNHEY, CDR2 SVGEGT. V lost 5 bases and J lost 5, with 15 bases in between. The CDR3 is 14 residues long.

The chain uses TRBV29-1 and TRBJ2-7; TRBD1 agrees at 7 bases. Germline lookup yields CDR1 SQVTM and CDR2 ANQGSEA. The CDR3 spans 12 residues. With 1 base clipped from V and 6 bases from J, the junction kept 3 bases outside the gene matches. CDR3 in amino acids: CSVEGTGLEQYF. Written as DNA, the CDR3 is TGCAGCGTTGAAGGGACAGGCCTCGAGCAGTACTTC.

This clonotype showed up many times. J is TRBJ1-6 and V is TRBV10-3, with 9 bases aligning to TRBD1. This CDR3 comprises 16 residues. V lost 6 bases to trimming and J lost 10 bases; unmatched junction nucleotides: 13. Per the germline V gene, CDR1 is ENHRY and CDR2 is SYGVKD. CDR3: CAISDNSRDRVSPLHF. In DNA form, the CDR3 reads TGTGCCATCAGCGATAACTCCCGGGACAGGGTATCACCCCTCCACTTT.

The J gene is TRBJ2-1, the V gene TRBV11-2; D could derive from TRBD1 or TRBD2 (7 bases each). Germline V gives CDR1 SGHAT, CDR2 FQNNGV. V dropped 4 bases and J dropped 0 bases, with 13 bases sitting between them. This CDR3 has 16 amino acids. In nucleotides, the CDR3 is TGTGCCAGCAGCTCAGCGGGACAGCTCTCCTACAATGAGCAGTTCTTC. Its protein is CASSSAGQLSYNEQFF.

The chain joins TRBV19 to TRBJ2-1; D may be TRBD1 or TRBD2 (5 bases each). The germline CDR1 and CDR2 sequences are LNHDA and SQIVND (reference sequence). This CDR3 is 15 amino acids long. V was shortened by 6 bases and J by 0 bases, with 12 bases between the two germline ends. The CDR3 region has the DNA TGTGCCAGTAGGACCTCGAGGGGCTCCTACAATGAGCAGTTCTTC. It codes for CASRTSRGSYNEQFF. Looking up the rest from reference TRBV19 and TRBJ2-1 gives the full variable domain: DGGITQSPKYLFRKEGQNVTLSCEQNLNHDAMYWYRQDPGQGLRLIYYSQIVNDFQKGDIAEGYSVSREKKESFPLTVTSAQKNPTAFYLCASRTSRGSYNEQFFGPGTRLTVL.

CDR3 DNA: TGTGCCAGCAGCTCCTGGGGGGTACCCTACAATGAGCAGTTCTTC. Encoded protein: CASSSWGVPYNEQFF. V is TRBV5-5 and J is TRBJ2-1; tentatively, D is TRBD2 (6 bases). The CDR3 is 15 residues long. The germline V gene has CDR1 SGHKS and CDR2 YYEKEE (reference sequence). V lost 3 bases to trimming and J lost 2 bases, with 12 bases between them.

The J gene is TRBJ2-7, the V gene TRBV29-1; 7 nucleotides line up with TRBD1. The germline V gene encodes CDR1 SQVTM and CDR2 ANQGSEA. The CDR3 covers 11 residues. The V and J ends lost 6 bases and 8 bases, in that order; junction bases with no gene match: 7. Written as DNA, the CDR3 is TGCAGCGTCAGGGGCAGGGGGAAGCAGTACTTC. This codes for CSVRGRGKQYF.